A single sample gave rise to the 10 T cell receptor beta chains below, sequenced in a study of blood T cell repertoires in COVID-19. Libraries were prepared by immunoSEQ multiplex PCR; TCRdb keeps only in-frame clonotypes and omits some of them. The sample gives roughly 150,000 clones, roughly 84% of which show up once; about 8.9% is in the top ten. The specimen sequenced was peripheral blood. The receptor set was obtained from a woman between 50 and 59 years old with acute or convalescent COVID-19.

CDR3 protein: CSVENGQGDGYTF. The CDR3 bases are TGCAGCGTAGAAAACGGACAGGGGGATGGCTACACCTTC. This chain connects TRBV29-1 to TRBJ1-2; 10 bases are a match to TRBD1. CDR3 size: 13 residues. The germline V gene has CDR1 SQVTM and CDR2 ANQGSEA. The V gene end was trimmed by 6 bases and the J gene end by 6 bases; junction bases not matched to a gene: 7.

This chain uses TRBV6-4 with TRBJ2-7; a possible D gene is TRBD1 (6 bases). This CDR3 comprises 15 residues. Germline CDR1 MRHNA, CDR2 SNTAGT. V lost 0 bases to trimming and J lost 3 bases, with 12 bases between them. The CDR3 DNA sequence: TGTGCCAGCAGTGACTCTCGGGACATTTTCTACGAGCAGTACTTC. As protein: CASSDSRDIFYEQYF.

The genes are TRBV6-4 and TRBJ2-1; 11 bases are a match to TRBD2. Germline lookup yields CDR1 MRHNA and CDR2 SNTAGT. CDR3 size: 15 residues. With V trimmed by 6 bases and J by 10 bases, 11 bases remained unmatched. CDR3 region: CASRDTSGGHWEQFF. CDR3 in DNA: TGTGCCAGCAGAGATACTAGCGGGGGACACTGGGAGCAGTTCTTC.

The V gene is TRBV6-2 or TRBV6-3, the J gene TRBJ1-5; maybe TRBD1 (5 bases). Trimming removed 6 bases from V and 3 bases from J, with 12 bases in between. Germline V gives CDR1 MNHEY, CDR2 SVGEGT. This CDR3 comprises 14 residues. CDR3 sequence: CASSLRGFNQPQHF. As DNA, the CDR3 is TGTGCCAGCAGCCTCCGGGGGTTCAATCAGCCCCAGCATTTT.

The chain has TRBV6-2 or TRBV6-3 and TRBJ2-2; 8 bases line up with TRBD2. The CDR3 is made up of 15 amino acids. V shed 6 bases and J 3 bases; nucleotides not matched to a gene: 6. Germline CDR1 reads MNHEY; CDR2 reads SVGEGT. CDR3 DNA sequence: TGTGCCAGCAGCATTACGGGGGGGCACACCGGGGAGCTGTTTTTT. Its translation is CASSITGGHTGELFF.

The chain carries TRBV9 and TRBJ2-7, with 7 positions matching TRBD1. The CDR3 contains 15 residues. Trimming at V came to 3 bases and at J to 2 bases, leaving 8 bases not matched to a gene. CDR1 is SGDLS, CDR2 YYNGEE, per germline. The CDR3 nucleotides read TGTGCCAGCAGCGAACGACAGGGCCACACCTACGAGCAGTACTTC. This encodes CASSERQGHTYEQYF.

The V and J genes are TRBV18 and TRBJ2-2, with TRBD1 matching 8 bases. CDR1 is KGHSH and CDR2 is LQKENI in the germline V gene. V dropped 3 bases and J dropped 2; count of bases not matched to a gene: 2. This CDR3 region has 15 residues. The CDR3 spells CASSPDRVNTGELFF. DNA of the CDR3: TGTGCCAGCTCACCGGACAGGGTTAACACCGGGGAGCTGTTTTTT.

The genes are TRBV11-2 and TRBJ2-1; tentatively, D is TRBD2 (6 bases). This CDR3 is 11 amino acids long. Germline V gene sequence: CDR1 SGHAT, CDR2 FQNNGV. V was clipped by 8 bases and J by 4 bases, with 6 bases between them. CDR3 DNA: TGTGCCAGCGCGGGGTACAATGAGCAGTTCTTC. Amino acid sequence: CASAGYNEQFF.

The V gene is TRBV20-1, the J gene TRBJ1-1; D is unclear. The V and J ends lost 3 bases and 1 base respectively, with 21 bases between them. CDR1 is DFQATT and CDR2 is SNEGSKA in the germline V gene (reference sequence). The CDR3 runs 17 residues. The DNA of the CDR3 is TGCAGTGCTAGTGGAGGTTTCGTCGACGGTTCGAACACTGAAGCTTTCTTT. Its translation is CSASGGFVDGSNTEAFF.

The chain is built from TRBV6-2 or TRBV6-3 and TRBJ1-5, with 9 nucleotides matching TRBD1. Unmatched junction bases numbered 15, after V lost 5 bases and J lost 4 bases. The germline gives CDR1 MNHEY, CDR2 SVGEGT. This CDR3 is 18 amino acids long. The DNA of the CDR3 is TGTGCCAGCAGTGATTCCGGGACAGGGACTTGGGGTAATCAGCCCCAGCATTTT. It is translated as CASSDSGTGTWGNQPQHF.